The clone carrying this T cell receptor beta chain was seen at least ten times. These data belong to a study of blood T cell repertoires in COVID-19. Background on the study: Samples taken during acute and convalescent COVID-19 were collected in the United States, Italy and Spain. Nucleic acid was either cDNA or gDNA, and it came from T cells, B-cell-depleted T cells, or PBMCs.

Methods used by the authors: The assay estimated nucleated cells by amplifying reference gene primers. Measured with immunoSEQ multiplex PCR; TCRdb has only the in-frame clones, and not every one. The V and J calls and clone size were taken over from that table, and D and trimming were inferred from the DNA. The sample includes 25,000 to 30,000 clones, about 80% seen only once; the top ten take approximately 41%. The CDR3 is made up of 14 amino acids. The V gene's germline CDR1 is SGHRS and CDR2 YFSETQ. With 5 bases removed from V and 7 bases from J, the gap between germline ends came to 18 bases. This chain uses TRBV5-1 with TRBJ1-2; tentative D call: TRBD1 (6 bases). The sequence came from a man between 65 and 85 years old with acute or convalescent COVID-19. The sequencing sample was made of peripheral blood. The CDR3 region has the DNA TGCGCCAGCAGATCAAACTCAGGGGTTCCTGGCTACACCTTC. Amino acid sequence: CASRSNSGVPGYTF.